The entry below describes one TCR beta chain. This sample is part of a study of blood T cell repertoires in COVID-19. Study-level information: Samples taken during acute and convalescent COVID-19 were collected in the United States, Italy and Spain.

In the authors' methods: How many nucleated cells were present was estimated from reference gene primer amplification. Only in-frame clones appear in the TCRdb table, and some are missing; sequencing was by immunoSEQ multiplex PCR. V, J and clone size reflect that table, while D and trimming were determined from the DNA. The sample holds almost 40,000 clones; 85% are singletons and the top ten take about 4%. V was pared by 4 bases and J by 6 bases, with 2 bases of the junction left unmatched. The CDR3 length is 14 residues. Germline V gene lookup returns CDR1 SNHLY and CDR2 FYNNEI. The rearrangement uses TRBV2 and TRBJ1-5, with 11 bases lining up with TRBD1. The sequenced sample consisted of peripheral blood. The TCR comes from a man aged 55 to 70 with acute or convalescent COVID-19. CDR3 coding DNA: TGTGCCAGCAGTGTCGGGACAGGGGGTCAGCCCCAGCATTTT. Translated, it gives CASSVGTGGQPQHF.